One and the same sample provided the 32 T cell receptor beta chains below, sequenced in a study of chemoradiotherapy in HPV16-positive cancers. Repertoires were generated with immunoSEQ multiplex PCR, while TCRdb's copy carries only in-frame clones and drops some. The repertoire holds 9,500 to 15,000 clones, with roughly 88% as singletons. Sequenced here: blood, sampled from a patient who underwent chemoradiotherapy. The origin of the receptors is a human donor with HPV-associated anogenital cancer.

This sequence joins TRBV5-1 and TRBJ1-3, with a possible D match to TRBD1 (5 bases). This CDR3 region has 13 residues. The V end lost 4 bases, the J end lost 5 bases, and 10 bases lay between the germline ends. Germline V lookup: CDR1 SGHRS, CDR2 YFSETQ. DNA for the CDR3: TGCGCCAGCAGCCTAGGGGACCGAAACACCATATATTTT. Protein product: CASSLGDRNTIYF.

In this sample, this clone turned up a few times. This chain links TRBV13 with TRBJ1-2; D is perhaps TRBD1 (6 bases). Germline V gives CDR1 PRHDT, CDR2 FYEKMQ (reference sequence). This CDR3 region has 12 residues. The ends were cut back, 5 bases at V and 7 bases at J, with 11 bases in the middle. The CDR3, as DNA: TGTGCCAGCAGCCTCACGACAGGTGGCTACACCTTC. Translated: CASSLTTGGYTF.

This chain links TRBV10-3 with TRBJ2-7; 8 bases agree with TRBD1. After removal of 6 bases from V and 3 bases from J, the junction contained 7 bases not matched to a gene. The CDR3 length is 14 residues. Germline CDR1 reads ENHRY; CDR2 reads SYGVKD. The CDR3 sequence is CAISPGTGFYEQYF. DNA of the CDR3: TGTGCCATCAGCCCCGGGACAGGATTCTACGAGCAGTACTTC.

DNA of the CDR3: TGTGCCAGCTCCACCCTTATCACTGAAGCTTTCTTT. Its translation: CASSTLITEAFF. This chain uses TRBV6-1 with TRBJ1-1; D not resolved. This CDR3 contains 12 residues. Germline V CDR1 and CDR2: MNHNS, SASEGT. Trimming stripped 8 bases from V and 4 bases from J, with 11 bases between.

V and J are TRBV9 and TRBJ2-3; 8 nucleotides match TRBD2. The V and J ends lost 7 bases and 2 bases, in that order; junction bases with no gene match: 3. Germline CDR1 reads SGDLS; CDR2 reads YYNGEE. CDR3 length: 13 residues. DNA for the CDR3: TGTGCCAGCCGGGGGGGCCTCACAGATACGCAGTATTTT. Its protein product is CASRGGLTDTQYF.

The rearrangement links TRBV19 to TRBJ1-1; D not certain. The germline CDR1 and CDR2 sequences are LNHDA and SQIVND (reference sequence). Trimming pared 9 bases from V and 1 base from J, leaving 9 bases between. The CDR3 totals 12 residues. The CDR3 DNA follows: TGTGCCAGCAATGAGGGGAACACTGAAGCTTTCTTT. Its protein is CASNEGNTEAFF.

This sequence joins TRBV4-1 and TRBJ2-2; 9 bases map to TRBD2. The CDR3 totals 17 residues. The V and J ends lost 6 bases and 2 bases, in that order; junction bases with no gene match: 10. Germline lookup yields CDR1 MGHRA and CDR2 YSYEKL. CDR3 sequence reads: CASRQRAGGSNTGELFF. CDR3 bases: TGCGCCAGCAGACAAAGAGCGGGGGGCTCCAACACCGGGGAGCTGTTTTTT.

This clone was observed a few times. V and J are TRBV6-1 and TRBJ1-2; D remains ambiguous. The V end was cut by 7 bases, the J end by 8 bases, with 14 bases between. CDR3 length: 12 amino acids. Germline assignment: CDR1 MNHNS and CDR2 SASEGT. In nucleotides, the CDR3 is TGTGCCAGCAAAGCGCCGTCGGGGGGCTACACCTTC. The encoded protein is CASKAPSGGYTF.

The V call is TRBV6-4, the J call TRBJ2-3; 11 nucleotides line up with TRBD2. Germline assignment: CDR1 MRHNA and CDR2 SNTAGT. V was clipped by 0 bases and J by 4 bases; unmatched bases: 0. This CDR3 is 15 amino acids long. The DNA for the CDR3 is TGTGCCAGCAGTGACTCTAGCGGGGGGGCAGATACGCAGTATTTT. This sequence encodes CASSDSSGGADTQYF.

The CDR3 nucleotides are TGTGCCAGCAGTTCCACTCGCATGAACACTGAAGCTTTCTTT. Residues: CASSSTRMNTEAFF. This sequence joins TRBV6-5 and TRBJ1-1; D not resolved. The germline gives CDR1 MNHEY, CDR2 SVGAGI. The CDR3 consists of 14 residues. V shed 4 bases and J shed 0 bases, with 9 bases lying between them.

The rearrangement uses TRBV7-2 and TRBJ1-5; maybe TRBD1 (6 bases). Germline assignment: CDR1 SGHTA and CDR2 FQGNSA. The CDR3 sequence is 14 residues long. The ends were cut back, 1 base at V and 7 bases at J, with 11 bases in the middle. The CDR3 DNA follows: TGTGCCAGCAGCTTAGGCCACAGGGAACAGCCCCAGCATTTT. Its translation is CASSLGHREQPQHF.

This clone was picked up a small number of times. The rearrangement uses TRBV2 and TRBJ1-5; D is unresolved. This CDR3 is built from 12 residues. Germline CDR1 and CDR2: SNHLY and FYNNEI. The ends were cut back, 6 bases at V and 2 bases at J, with 5 bases in the middle. The CDR3 sequence is CASRRGNQPQHF. The CDR3 nucleotides are TGTGCCAGCAGGCGGGGCAATCAGCCCCAGCATTTT.

This chain links TRBV5-4 with TRBJ2-1, with 11 nucleotides matching TRBD1. This CDR3 spans 14 amino acids. V was pared by 6 bases and J by 7 bases, with 6 bases of the junction left unmatched. Germline V lookup: CDR1 SGHNT, CDR2 YYREEE (reference sequence). CDR3 nucleotides: TGTGCCAGCACACGGACAGGGGGCAGGAATGAGCAGTTCTTC. It is translated as CASTRTGGRNEQFF.

The V gene is TRBV5-1, the J gene TRBJ2-7, with 10 bases lining up with TRBD1. With 5 bases clipped from V and 4 bases from J, the junction kept 9 bases outside the gene matches. There are 15 residues in the CDR3. Germline V gene sequence: CDR1 SGHRS, CDR2 YFSETQ. For the CDR3, the DNA is TGCGCCAGCAGTTTAGTAGGGACAGGGGTTTACGAGCAGTACTTC. Residues: CASSLVGTGVYEQYF.

The chain couples TRBV18 to TRBJ1-6, with TRBD1 matching over 7 bases. This CDR3 contains 16 residues. CDR1 and CDR2 (germline): KGHSH, LQKENI. The junction had 7 bases not matched to a gene; V was cut back by 3 bases and J by 5 bases. In nucleotides, the CDR3 is TGTGCCAGCTCACCTCTGGACAGGAGCCATAATTCACCCCTCCACTTT. Translated, it gives CASSPLDRSHNSPLHF.

CDR3 protein: CASSPESYEQYF. The CDR3 DNA sequence: TGCGCCAGCAGCCCGGAGTCCTACGAGCAGTACTTC. The chain has TRBV5-1 and TRBJ2-7; D is uncertain. In germline, CDR1 is SGHRS, CDR2 YFSETQ. The CDR3 contains 12 residues. Trimming took off 4 bases at V and 1 base at J, with 6 bases between the two ends.

The chain combines TRBV19 with TRBJ1-5; D gene unclear. Germline loops: CDR1 LNHDA, CDR2 SQIVND (reference sequence). The CDR3 has 11 residues. Trimming removed 2 bases at V and 11 bases at J, with 7 bases between. The CDR3: CASSIKSSQHF. The CDR3 DNA reads as TGTGCCAGTAGTATAAAGTCATCCCAGCATTTT.

The V and J genes are TRBV27 and TRBJ1-6; 7 nucleotides agree with TRBD1. With V trimmed by 2 bases and J by 0 bases, 4 bases remained unmatched. The CDR3 runs 17 residues. Germline CDR1 reads MNHEY; CDR2 reads SMNVEV (reference sequence). The CDR3 region is CASSLAGGSSYNSPLHF. The CDR3 nucleotides are TGTGCCAGCAGTTTAGCAGGGGGGAGCTCCTATAATTCACCCCTCCACTTT.

In its sample, this clone was seen a few times. The rearrangement uses TRBV7-9 and TRBJ2-2; 8 bases line up with TRBD2. V lost 2 bases and J lost 7; bases outside the gene matches: 6. The CDR3 is 15 amino acids. From germline, CDR1 is SEHNR and CDR2 FQNEAQ (reference sequence). The CDR3 DNA sequence: TGTGCCAGCAGCTTAACGGGAGGGTTCGGCGGGGAGCTGTTTTTT. Its translation is CASSLTGGFGGELFF.

CDR3 region: CASRNTGELFF. In DNA form, the CDR3 reads TGTGCCAGTAGGAACACCGGGGAGCTGTTTTTT. This sequence joins TRBV19 and TRBJ2-2; no clear D. This CDR3 contains 11 residues. The V gene lost 6 bases and the J gene lost 1 base, with 0 bases spanning the gap. The germline V gene has CDR1 LNHDA and CDR2 SQIVND (reference sequence).

V and J are TRBV5-1 and TRBJ2-1; perhaps TRBD1 as D (6 bases). Deletions cut 0 bases from V and 6 bases from J, with 13 bases between. The CDR3 is 15 amino acids. The germline V gene has CDR1 SGHRS and CDR2 YFSETQ. This CDR3 is CASSLVQGEGNEQFF. CDR3 DNA: TGCGCCAGCAGCTTGGTACAGGGAGAGGGCAATGAGCAGTTCTTC.

The rearrangement uses TRBV7-9 and TRBJ1-1; TRBD1 is a possible D gene (5 bases). Trimming cost V 1 base and J 6 bases, with 12 bases left between them. The CDR3 runs 14 residues. CDR1 is SEHNR, CDR2 FQNEAQ, per germline (reference sequence). CDR3 nucleotides: TGTGCCAGCAGCTTAGTAGGGGAAGGGGCTGAAGCTTTCTTT. Translating gives CASSLVGEGAEAFF.

The rearrangement uses TRBV19 and TRBJ1-2; unclear D gene. The CDR3 totals 14 residues. The V and J ends lost 5 bases and 1 base respectively, with 11 bases between them. In germline, CDR1 is LNHDA, CDR2 SQIVND (reference sequence). The CDR3 loop is CASSPRRSNYGYTF. CDR3 DNA sequence: TGTGCCAGTAGTCCCCGGCGCAGTAACTATGGCTACACCTTC.

The rearrangement uses TRBV28 and TRBJ2-7, with D maybe TRBD1 (5 bases). Per the germline V gene, CDR1 is MDHEN and CDR2 is SYDVKM. V gave up 6 bases and J gave up 3 bases, with 12 bases separating them. CDR3 length equals 13 residues. The CDR3 coding sequence is TGTGCCAGCAGAGCTCCAGGGCTCTACGAGCAGTACTTC. This codes for CASRAPGLYEQYF.

The chain joins TRBV15 to TRBJ1-2; D is perhaps TRBD1 (5 bases). V lost 5 bases and J lost 8, with 9 bases in between. In germline, CDR1 is LNHNV, CDR2 YYDKDF (reference sequence). This CDR3 comprises 11 residues. CDR3 in DNA: TGTGCCACCAGCCCAGGGTACGGCTACACCTTC. Amino acid sequence: CATSPGYGYTF.

The chain carries TRBV11-3 and TRBJ2-2; D unclear. V was clipped by 4 bases and J by 5 bases, with 5 bases between them. The CDR3 contains 12 residues. Germline V gene lookup returns CDR1 SGHNT and CDR2 YENEEA. The CDR3 reads CASSSRTGELFF. In nucleotides, the CDR3 is TGTGCCAGCAGCTCCCGTACCGGGGAGCTGTTTTTT.

CDR3 region: CASSLEPHRSGYEQYF. In DNA form, the CDR3 reads TGTGCCAGCAGCTTAGAACCCCACCGATCGGGCTACGAGCAGTACTTC. The chain uses TRBV11-3 and TRBJ2-7; no firm D call. CDR1 and CDR2 from the germline V gene are SGHNT and YENEEA. Trimming took 0 bases from V and 3 from J, leaving 15 bases between them. The CDR3 length is 16 residues.

V usage is TRBV7-3 and J usage is TRBJ1-5, with 8 bases that match TRBD1. V dropped 5 bases and J dropped 7; count of bases not matched to a gene: 4. Germline CDR1 reads SGHTA; CDR2 reads FQGTGA. This CDR3 has 13 residues. This CDR3 reads CASSPDRGQPQHF. DNA of the CDR3: TGTGCCAGCAGCCCCGACAGGGGCCAGCCCCAGCATTTT.

This clone showed up just once. V gene TRBV2 combines with J gene TRBJ2-3; possibly TRBD2 for D (5 bases). Germline V gene lookup returns CDR1 SNHLY and CDR2 FYNNEI. Trimming pared 8 bases from V and 6 bases from J, leaving 6 bases between. This CDR3 has 10 amino acids. This CDR3 is CASLADTQYF. CDR3 DNA sequence: TGTGCCAGCTTAGCGGATACGCAGTATTTT.

The J gene is TRBJ1-2, the V gene TRBV7-9; 7 bases line up with TRBD1. The length of the CDR3 is 11 residues. The V gene's germline CDR1 is SEHNR and CDR2 FQNEAQ (reference sequence). Trimming cost V 11 bases and J 3 bases; bases outside gene matches: 3. CDR3 residues: CAETGDYGYTF. DNA of the CDR3: TGTGCCGAAACAGGGGACTATGGCTACACCTTC.

This rearrangement joins TRBV6-1 to TRBJ2-5; D gene uncertain. Trimming took 4 bases from V and 5 from J, leaving 11 bases between them. Per the germline V gene, CDR1 is MNHNS and CDR2 is SASEGT. The length of the CDR3 is 13 residues. The CDR3 spells CASSGVVWETQYF. As DNA, the CDR3 is TGTGCCAGCAGTGGGGTAGTTTGGGAGACCCAGTACTTC.

The chain joins TRBV27 to TRBJ1-2; 9 bases match TRBD1. Trimming took 8 bases from V and 3 from J; bases not matched to a gene: 10. The CDR3 length is 15 residues. Germline V lookup: CDR1 MNHEY, CDR2 SMNVEV (reference sequence). The CDR3 coding sequence is TGTGCCAGCCGCGGACAGGGGCGGTGGGACTATGGCTACACCTTC. Residues: CASRGQGRWDYGYTF.